These T cell receptor beta chains were read from a single sample in a study of patients with pleural tuberculosis. TCRdb used MiXCR to reprocess the reads, holding one entry per CDR3 protein. The sample carries around 54,000 distinct CDR3 sequences, 6% to 8% recorded once. These receptors all come from a human donor with pleural tuberculosis. The CDR3 runs from the conserved cysteine through the conserved F or W. The D gene is left open where the match is weak. Clone size appears in some rows only: once, few, many, or a class for an expanded clone.

d_call: -; j_call: TRBJ1-1; v_call: TRBV2; clone_size: many; cdr3_nt: TGTGCCAGCAGTGTACCACCTATCCCCACTGAAGCTTTCTTT; cdr3_aa: CASSVPPIPTEAFF
d_call: -; j_call: TRBJ1-3; v_call: TRBV12-3/TRBV12-4; clone_size: few; cdr3_nt: TGTGCCAGCAGTCCGCAGGGGTCTGGAAACACCATATATTTT; cdr3_aa: CASSPQGSGNTIYF
d_call: -; j_call: TRBJ2-5; v_call: TRBV6-1; clone_size: many; cdr3_nt: TGTGCCAGTAGAGGTCTTAACGAAGGGACCCAGTACTTC; cdr3_aa: CASRGLNEGTQYF
d_call: -; j_call: TRBJ2-1; v_call: TRBV20-1; clone_size: many; cdr3_nt: TGCAGTGCTAGAGACACGGGAGTGGTTGAGCAGTTCTTC; cdr3_aa: CSARDTGVVEQFF
d_call: -; j_call: TRBJ1-6; v_call: TRBV12-3/TRBV12-4; clone_size: many; cdr3_nt: TGTGCCAGCTGGGACGGCCATAATTCACCCCTCCACTTT; cdr3_aa: CASWDGHNSPLHF
d_call: TRBD1; j_call: TRBJ1-1; v_call: TRBV19; clone_size: many; cdr3_nt: TGTGCCAGTAGTTGGAGGACAGGGAGGGCTGAAGCTTTCTTT; cdr3_aa: CASSWRTGRAEAFF
d_call: -; j_call: TRBJ1-3; v_call: TRBV27; clone_size: many; cdr3_nt: TGTGCCAGCAGACGAAGTGGGAGCTCTGGAAACACCATATATTTT; cdr3_aa: CASRRSGSSGNTIYF
d_call: -; j_call: TRBJ2-3; v_call: TRBV20-1; clone_size: many; cdr3_nt: TGCAGTGCTAGAGATTACAGCGGGTTTATAGATACGCAGTATTTT; cdr3_aa: CSARDYSGFIDTQYF
d_call: -; j_call: TRBJ1-2; v_call: TRBV5-1; clone_size: few; cdr3_nt: TGCGCCAGCAGTCCATCGGTCCCCAGTGGCTACACCTTC; cdr3_aa: CASSPSVPSGYTF
d_call: -; j_call: TRBJ2-5; v_call: TRBV27; clone_size: many; cdr3_nt: TGTGCCAGCAGTTTATCGCGGGTACAAGAGACCCAGTACTTC; cdr3_aa: CASSLSRVQETQYF
d_call: -; j_call: TRBJ2-7; v_call: TRBV7-2; clone_size: many; cdr3_nt: TGTGCCAGCAGCTTAGTGATCACACAAGGCTACGAGCAGTACTTC; cdr3_aa: CASSLVITQGYEQYF
d_call: -; j_call: TRBJ2-5; v_call: TRBV19; clone_size: few; cdr3_nt: TGTGCCAGTAGTATGGAGGATCAAGAGACCCAGTACTTC; cdr3_aa: CASSMEDQETQYF
d_call: -; j_call: TRBJ2-1; v_call: TRBV6-2/TRBV6-3; clone_size: -; cdr3_nt: TGTGCCAGCAGTTCCTTAACGACCACCGGCGATGAGCAGTTCTTC; cdr3_aa: CASSSLTTTGDEQFF
d_call: TRBD2; j_call: TRBJ2-3; v_call: TRBV4-2; clone_size: many; cdr3_nt: TGTGCCAGCAGCCAAGTCACCGGGACTAGCGGTGCAGATACGCAGTATTTT; cdr3_aa: CASSQVTGTSGADTQYF
d_call: -; j_call: TRBJ2-7; v_call: TRBV2; clone_size: many; cdr3_nt: TGTGCCAGCAGTGAGGGCGGCAAGACCTACGAGCAGTACTTC; cdr3_aa: CASSEGGKTYEQYF
d_call: -; j_call: TRBJ1-1; v_call: TRBV6-2/TRBV6-3; clone_size: many; cdr3_nt: TGTGCCAGCAGTCGGCGGAAAACTGAAGCTTTCTTT; cdr3_aa: CASSRRKTEAFF
d_call: TRBD1; j_call: TRBJ2-7; v_call: TRBV10-1; clone_size: many; cdr3_nt: TGCGCCAGCAGTGAAGGGACAGGGATTCCCGAGCAGTACTTC; cdr3_aa: CASSEGTGIPEQYF
d_call: -; j_call: TRBJ2-7; v_call: TRBV6-2/TRBV6-3; clone_size: -; cdr3_nt: TGTGCCAGCAGTTACGCCGGGAGCTCCCTTATCTACGAGCAGTACTTC; cdr3_aa: CASSYAGSSLIYEQYF